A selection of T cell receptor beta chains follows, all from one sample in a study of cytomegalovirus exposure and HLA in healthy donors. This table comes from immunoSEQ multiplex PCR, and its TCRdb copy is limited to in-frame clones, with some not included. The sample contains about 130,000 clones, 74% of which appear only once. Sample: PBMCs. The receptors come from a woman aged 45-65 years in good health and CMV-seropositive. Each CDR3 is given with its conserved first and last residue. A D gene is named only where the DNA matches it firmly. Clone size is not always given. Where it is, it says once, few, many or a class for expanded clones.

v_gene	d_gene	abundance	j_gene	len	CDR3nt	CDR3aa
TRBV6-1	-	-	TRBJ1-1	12	TGTGCCAGCAGTTTTCAGGGGAGTGTGGCTTTCTTT	CASSFQGSVAFF
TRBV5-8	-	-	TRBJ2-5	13	TGTGCCAGCAGCTTGGAGGGGATTCAGACCCAGTACTTC	CASSLEGIQTQYF
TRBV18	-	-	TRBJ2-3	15	TGTGCCAGCTCACCACGGGGGGGGCGCACAGATACGCAGTATTTT	CASSPRGGRTDTQYF
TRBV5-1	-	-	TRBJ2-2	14	TGCGCCAGCCGGACTGAAGTGAACACCGGGGAGCTGTTTTTT	CASRTEVNTGELFF
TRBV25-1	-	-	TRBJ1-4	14	TGTGCCAGCAGACCTTCCTGGGCGAATGAAAAACTGTTTTTT	CASRPSWANEKLFF
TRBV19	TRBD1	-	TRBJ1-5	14	TGTGCCAGTACCCACAGGGGCTTCAATCAGCCCCAGCATTTT	CASTHRGFNQPQHF
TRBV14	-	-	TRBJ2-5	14	TGTGCCAGCAGCCCCCAGGCATTTCAAGAGACCCAGTACTTC	CASSPQAFQETQYF
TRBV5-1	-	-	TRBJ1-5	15	TGCGCCAGCAGCTTGAACAGCCGAATCACGGAGCCCCAGCATTTT	CASSLNSRITEPQHF
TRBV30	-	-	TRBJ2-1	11	TGTGCCTGGGAGGATCTAGGTGAGCAGTTCTTC	CAWEDLGEQFF
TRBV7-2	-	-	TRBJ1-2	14	TGTGCCAGCAGCCCCCAGAGGGCCTCCTATGGCTACACCTTC	CASSPQRASYGYTF
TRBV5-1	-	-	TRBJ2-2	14	TGCGCCAGCAGACCGGGACTGAACACCGGGGAGCTGTTTTTT	CASRPGLNTGELFF
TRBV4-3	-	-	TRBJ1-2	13	TGCGCCAGCAGCCAAGATCTTATCTATGGCTACACCTTC	CASSQDLIYGYTF
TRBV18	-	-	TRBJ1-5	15	TGTGCCAGCTCACCTGAGAGGGCTGGCAATCAGCCCCAGCATTTT	CASSPERAGNQPQHF
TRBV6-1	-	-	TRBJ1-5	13	TGTGCCACCTACCAGGACTACCTACAGCCCCAGCATTTT	CATYQDYLQPQHF
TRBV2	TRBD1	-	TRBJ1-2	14	TGTGCCAGCAGGGGACAGGTGGCCCGGGGTGGCTACACCTTC	CASRGQVARGGYTF
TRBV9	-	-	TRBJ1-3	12	TGTGCCAGCAGCGCGGGGAGGAACACCATATATTTT	CASSAGRNTIYF
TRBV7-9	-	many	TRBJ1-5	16	TGTGCCAGCCCCAGGGCTACAGGGTATAGCAATCAGCCCCAGCATTTT	CASPRATGYSNQPQHF
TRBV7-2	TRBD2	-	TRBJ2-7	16	TGTGCCAGCAGCTTAGCGAGGAGCGGGGGGCCGTACGAGCAGTACTTC	CASSLARSGGPYEQYF
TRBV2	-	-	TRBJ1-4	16	TGTGCCAGCAGCACTTACTCGACAGCAACTAATGAAAAACTGTTTTTT	CASSTYSTATNEKLFF
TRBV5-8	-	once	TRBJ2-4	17	TGTGCCAGCAGCTTCTGGCGACGGACCGGGGACAAAAACATTCAGTACTTC	CASSFWRRTGDKNIQYF
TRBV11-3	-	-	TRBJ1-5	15	TGTGCCAGCAGCTTAGATCGGCAGGGCTATCAGCCCCAGCATTTT	CASSLDRQGYQPQHF
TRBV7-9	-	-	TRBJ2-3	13	TGTGCCAGCAGCCTGGGACTTATGGATACGCAGTATTTT	CASSLGLMDTQYF
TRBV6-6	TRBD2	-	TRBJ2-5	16	TGTGCCAGCAGTTACGGTACTAGCGGGGGGCAAGAGACCCAGTACTTC	CASSYGTSGGQETQYF
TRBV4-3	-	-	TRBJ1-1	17	TGCGCCAGCAGCCAAGCCGCTGATGGACAGCCGAACACTGAAGCTTTCTTT	CASSQAADGQPNTEAFF
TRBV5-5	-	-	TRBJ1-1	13	TGTGCCAGCAGCGACCCAGGAGGCCCTCAGGCTTTCTTT	CASSDPGGPQAFF
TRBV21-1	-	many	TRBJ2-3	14	TGTGCCAGCAGCAACAGGGCTGGCACAGATACGCAGTATTTT	CASSNRAGTDTQYF
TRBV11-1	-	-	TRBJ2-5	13	TGTGCCAGCAGCTTAGGCCTCGGGGAGACCCAGTACTTC	CASSLGLGETQYF
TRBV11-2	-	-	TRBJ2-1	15	TGTGCCAGCAGCCAGATGCTTCGCTCCTACAATGAGCAGTTCTTC	CASSQMLRSYNEQFF
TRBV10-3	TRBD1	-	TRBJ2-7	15	TGTGCCATCAGTGCGTGGACAGGGGAAAGGAACGAGCAGTACTTC	CAISAWTGERNEQYF
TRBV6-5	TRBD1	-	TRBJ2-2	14	TGTGCCAGCAGTAGGGGACAGGGGACCGGGGAGCTGTTTTTT	CASSRGQGTGELFF
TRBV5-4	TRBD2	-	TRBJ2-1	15	TGTGCCAGCAGCTTGGAGTCTAGCGGGCACAATGAGCAGTTCTTC	CASSLESSGHNEQFF
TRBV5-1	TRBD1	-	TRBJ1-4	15	TGCGCCAGCAGCTGGACAGGGGCAACTAATGAAAAACTGTTTTTT	CASSWTGATNEKLFF
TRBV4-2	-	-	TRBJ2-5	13	TGTGCCAGCAGCCAAGATGGGCAGGAGACCCAGTACTTC	CASSQDGQETQYF
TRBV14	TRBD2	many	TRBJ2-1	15	TGTGCCAGCAGCCCCTCGGCGGGGGGTGGCAATGAGCAGTTCTTC	CASSPSAGGGNEQFF
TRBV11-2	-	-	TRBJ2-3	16	TGTGCCAGCAGCTTAGCCCCCGGCGGAGGGGCAGATACGCAGTATTTT	CASSLAPGGGADTQYF
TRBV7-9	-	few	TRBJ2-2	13	TGTGCCAGCAGCGTGGAGTACACCGGGGAGCTGTTTTTT	CASSVEYTGELFF
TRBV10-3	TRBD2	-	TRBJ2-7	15	TGTGCCATCAGTGACGGGAGGGGCAGGGATCAATTTTGGTACTTC	CAISDGRGRDQFWYF
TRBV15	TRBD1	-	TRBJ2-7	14	TGTGCCACCAGACCCCCGGACAGGTACGGCGAGCAGTACTTC	CATRPPDRYGEQYF
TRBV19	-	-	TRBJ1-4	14	TGTGCCACTTCTCAGGGTGCCACTAATGAAAAACTGTTTTTT	CATSQGATNEKLFF
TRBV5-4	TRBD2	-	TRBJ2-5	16	TGTGCCAGCAGCTTGGCTACTGGCGGGGGGCAAGAGACCCAGTACTTC	CASSLATGGGQETQYF
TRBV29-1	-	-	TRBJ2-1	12	TGCAGCGTTGAAACACCGGGGAATGAGCAGTTCTTC	CSVETPGNEQFF
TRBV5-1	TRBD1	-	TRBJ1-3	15	TGCGCCAGCAGCTTGGGGACAGGTGATGGAAACACCATATATTTT	CASSLGTGDGNTIYF